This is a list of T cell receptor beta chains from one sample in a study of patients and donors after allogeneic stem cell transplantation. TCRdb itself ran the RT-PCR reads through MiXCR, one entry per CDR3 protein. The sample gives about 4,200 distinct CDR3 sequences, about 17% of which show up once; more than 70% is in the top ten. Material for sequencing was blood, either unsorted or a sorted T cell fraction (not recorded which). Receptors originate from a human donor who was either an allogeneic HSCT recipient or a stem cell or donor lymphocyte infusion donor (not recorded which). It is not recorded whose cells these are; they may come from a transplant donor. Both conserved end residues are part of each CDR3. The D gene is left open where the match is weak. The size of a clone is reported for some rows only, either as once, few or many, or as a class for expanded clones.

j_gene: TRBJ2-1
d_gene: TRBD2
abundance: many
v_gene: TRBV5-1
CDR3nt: TGCGCCAGCAGCTTAAGCGGGAGCTACAATGAGCAGTTCTTC
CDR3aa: CASSLSGSYNEQFF

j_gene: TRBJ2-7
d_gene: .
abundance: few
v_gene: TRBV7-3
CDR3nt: TGTGCCAGCAGCTTATCGACAGCCGGGTTCTACGAGCAGTACTTC
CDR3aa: CASSLSTAGFYEQYF

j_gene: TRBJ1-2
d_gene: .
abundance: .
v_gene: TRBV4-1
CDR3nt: TGCGCCAGCAGCCAAGAATGGGCAGGGTCTAACTATGGCTACACCTTC
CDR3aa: CASSQEWAGSNYGYTF

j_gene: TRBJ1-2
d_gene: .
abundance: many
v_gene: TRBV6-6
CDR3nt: TGTGCCAGCAGTTCACTGGGGACCCACTACTATGGCTACACCTTC
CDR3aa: CASSSLGTHYYGYTF

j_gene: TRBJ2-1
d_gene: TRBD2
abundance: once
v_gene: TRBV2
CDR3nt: TGTGCCAGCAGTACGCTAGCGGGGAGAGGCAATGAGCAGTTCTTC
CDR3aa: CASSTLAGRGNEQFF

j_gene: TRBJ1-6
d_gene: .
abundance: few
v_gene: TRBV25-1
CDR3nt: TGTGCCAGCAGTGAATCCCGACGGAGGGTTAATTCACCCCTCCACTTT
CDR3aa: CASSESRRRVNSPLHF

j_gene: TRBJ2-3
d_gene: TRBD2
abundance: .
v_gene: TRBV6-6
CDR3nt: TGTGCCAGCAGCGACTCGCGAGCGGGAGTCCCAGATACGCAGTATTTT
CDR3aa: CASSDSRAGVPDTQYF

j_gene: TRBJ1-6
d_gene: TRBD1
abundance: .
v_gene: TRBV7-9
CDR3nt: TGTGCCAGCAGCCGAACAACCGGGACAGCCCATTCACCCCTCCACTTT
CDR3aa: CASSRTTGTAHSPLHF

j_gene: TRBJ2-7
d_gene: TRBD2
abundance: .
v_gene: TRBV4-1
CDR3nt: TGCGCCAGCGATCGACTAGCGGGAGGGCCCTACGAGCAGTACTTC
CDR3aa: CASDRLAGGPYEQYF

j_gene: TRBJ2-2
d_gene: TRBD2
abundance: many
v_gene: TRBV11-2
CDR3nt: TGTGCCAGCAGCTTAGGACTAGCGGGGGCTGGGGAGCTGTTTTTT
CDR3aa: CASSLGLAGAGELFF

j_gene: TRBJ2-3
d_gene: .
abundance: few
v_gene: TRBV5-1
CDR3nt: TGCGCCAGCAGGTTGTGGACTACCATCACAGATACGCAGTATTTT
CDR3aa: CASRLWTTITDTQYF

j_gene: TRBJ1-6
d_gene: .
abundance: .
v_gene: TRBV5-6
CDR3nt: TGTGCCAGCAGCTTGGCCGCAATTTCACCCCTCCACTTT
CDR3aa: CASSLAAISPLHF

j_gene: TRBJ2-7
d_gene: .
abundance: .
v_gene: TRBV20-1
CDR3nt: TGCTCTCAGGGGCCATTAGGGACCTACGAGCAGTACTTC
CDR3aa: CSQGPLGTYEQYF

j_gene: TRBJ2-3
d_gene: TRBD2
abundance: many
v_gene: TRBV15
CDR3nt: TGTGCCACCAGCATCCTGACTAGCGGGGTTGCAGATACGCAGTATTTT
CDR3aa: CATSILTSGVADTQYF

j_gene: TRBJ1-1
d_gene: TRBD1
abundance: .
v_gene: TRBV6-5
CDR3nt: TGTGCCAGCAGGCTGGACCGGACAGGGGAACTGAACACTGAAGCTTTCTTT
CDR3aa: CASRLDRTGELNTEAFF

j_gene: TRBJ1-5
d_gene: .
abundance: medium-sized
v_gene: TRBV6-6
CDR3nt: TGTGCCAGCAGTTACTCGACAGATAGCAATCAGCCCCAGCATTTT
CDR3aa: CASSYSTDSNQPQHF

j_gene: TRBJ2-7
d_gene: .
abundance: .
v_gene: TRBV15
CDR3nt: TGTGCCACCAGCAGACAGGCCACGGCCGAGCAGTACTTC
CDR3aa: CATSRQATAEQYF